This is a list of T cell receptor beta chains from one sample in a study of T cells in Graves' hyperthyroidism and ophthalmopathy. One entry per CDR3 protein, called by TCRdb with MiXCR from the multiplex PCR reads. The sample lists about 400,000 distinct CDR3 sequences; more than 12% were seen once. The sample taken for sequencing was blood. These receptors were taken from a woman in her 30s with Graves' hyperthyroidism. Each CDR3 is given with its conserved first and last residue. Each record gives: D gene, V gene, J gene, clone size, CDR3 DNA, CDR3 protein. D genes are given only for firm matches. The size of a clone is reported for some rows only, either as once, few or many, or as a class for expanded clones.

D gene: NA
V gene: TRBV5-4
J gene: TRBJ1-1
clone size: NA
CDR3 DNA: TGTGCCAGCAGAACGGAGGTCAGTCGGGACACTGAAGCTTTCTTT
CDR3 protein: CASRTEVSRDTEAFF

D gene: NA
V gene: TRBV12-3/TRBV12-4
J gene: TRBJ2-7
clone size: many
CDR3 DNA: TGTGCCAGCAGTCCCCGTGGGGCGGGACGGTACGAGCAGTACTTC
CDR3 protein: CASSPRGAGRYEQYF

D gene: NA
V gene: TRBV27
J gene: TRBJ2-2
clone size: few
CDR3 DNA: TGTGCCAGCAGTTTTCGCCGGAACACCGGGGAGCTGTTTTTT
CDR3 protein: CASSFRRNTGELFF

D gene: NA
V gene: TRBV10-1
J gene: TRBJ2-3
clone size: few
CDR3 DNA: TGCGCCAGCAGTGAGGTTAGCGGCTCCACGAATACGCAGTATTTT
CDR3 protein: CASSEVSGSTNTQYF

D gene: TRBD1
V gene: TRBV28
J gene: TRBJ2-7
clone size: many
CDR3 DNA: TGTGCCAGCAGTTTGCCCGGGACAGGAATGGGCGAGCAGTACTTC
CDR3 protein: CASSLPGTGMGEQYF

D gene: TRBD1
V gene: TRBV7-9
J gene: TRBJ2-1
clone size: once
CDR3 DNA: TGTGCCAGCAGCCGTACAGGGGGCGAGTACAATGAGCAGTTCTTC
CDR3 protein: CASSRTGGEYNEQFF

D gene: NA
V gene: TRBV29-1
J gene: TRBJ2-7
clone size: NA
CDR3 DNA: TGCAGCGTTGTGGGGTCCGGGAAGGGGTACGAGCAGTACTTC
CDR3 protein: CSVVGSGKGYEQYF

D gene: NA
V gene: TRBV15
J gene: TRBJ2-5
clone size: NA
CDR3 DNA: TGTGCCACCAGCGTACGTCCAGGACAAGAGACCCAGTACTTC
CDR3 protein: CATSVRPGQETQYF

D gene: NA
V gene: TRBV6-5
J gene: TRBJ1-2
clone size: few
CDR3 DNA: TGTGCCAGCAGTTACTCTGGGGCCCCCGATGGCTACACCTTC
CDR3 protein: CASSYSGAPDGYTF

D gene: NA
V gene: TRBV6-9
J gene: TRBJ1-1
clone size: NA
CDR3 DNA: TGTGCCAGCAGTTTGAACCGAGGAGTTAGGCCTACGACCACTGAAGCTTTCTTT
CDR3 protein: CASSLNRGVRPTTTEAFF

D gene: NA
V gene: TRBV2
J gene: TRBJ2-5
clone size: many
CDR3 DNA: TGTGCCAGCAGTGGGGTCAGCCAAGAGACCCAGTACTTC
CDR3 protein: CASSGVSQETQYF

D gene: NA
V gene: TRBV7-8
J gene: TRBJ1-4
clone size: few
CDR3 DNA: TGTGCCAGCAGCTCCCAGGGTCCTTTGGAAAAACTGTTTTTT
CDR3 protein: CASSSQGPLEKLFF

D gene: NA
V gene: TRBV7-2
J gene: TRBJ2-7
clone size: NA
CDR3 DNA: TGTGCCAGCAGCTTATCACTAGCCTCCTACGAGCAGTACTTC
CDR3 protein: CASSLSLASYEQYF

D gene: TRBD1
V gene: TRBV6-1
J gene: TRBJ1-5
clone size: NA
CDR3 DNA: TGTGCCAGCAGGACAGGGGAATTGAGCAATCAGCCCCAGCATTTT
CDR3 protein: CASRTGELSNQPQHF

D gene: TRBD1
V gene: TRBV3-1
J gene: TRBJ2-7
clone size: many
CDR3 DNA: TGTGCCAGCAGCCAAGAGTCCGTTCGGACAGGGGTCCAAAAGCAGTACTTC
CDR3 protein: CASSQESVRTGVQKQYF

D gene: NA
V gene: TRBV3-1
J gene: TRBJ1-3
clone size: NA
CDR3 DNA: TGTGCCAGCAGCCCGGCTATGATGAGGGTGGGTGGAAACACCATATATTTT
CDR3 protein: CASSPAMMRVGGNTIYF